This TCR beta chain was identified during a study of regulatory T cells in long-lasting Graves disease. This clonotype was observed a handful of times. To make TCR beta libraries, researchers used iRepertoire HTBI primers and Arm-PCR of CDR3 regions. TCRdb analysed the multiplex PCR reads with MiXCR anew, one entry per CDR3 protein. This sample has about 520,000 distinct CDR3 sequences, with around 12% found just once. The time point denotes: newly diagnosed GD, antithyroid drugs for less than 3 months. Researchers made the TCR library from RNA that was extracted from PBMCs. The CDR3 totals 14 residues. Germline V gene lookup returns CDR1 SEHNR and CDR2 FQNEAQ (reference sequence). The V segment lost 4 bases and the J segment 6 bases; nucleotides outside the gene matches: 6. The sample was also linked to a second study, of T cells in Graves' hyperthyroidism and ophthalmopathy. From that study: Clonotypes that were expanded in thyroid above 0.001 mostly appeared in blood too.

This sample comprised peripheral blood mononuclear cells (PBMCs), obtained at new diagnosis, from a patient treated with antithyroid drugs. This sequence originates from a woman aged 25 to 39 with Graves disease. The chain has TRBV7-9 and TRBJ2-3; the match to TRBD2 covers 8 bases. CDR3 nucleotide sequence: TGTGCCAGCAGCTCGACTAGCGCAGGGGATACGCAGTATTTT. Its protein is CASSSTSAGDTQYF.